These T cell receptor beta chains were read from a single sample in a study of cytomegalovirus exposure and HLA in healthy donors. Clones were sequenced by immunoSEQ multiplex PCR, and TCRdb holds only the in-frame ones, with some missing. The sample consists of approximately 150,000 clones, around 86% of them appearing once. Sequencing was carried out using PBMCs. All receptors come from a young man in good health and CMV-seropositive. Both conserved end residues are part of each CDR3. A D gene is named only where the DNA matches it firmly. The size entry is marked missing in some rows and otherwise reads once, few, many or a size class.

abundance	v_gene	j_gene	d_gene	CDR3aa	CDR3nt
few	TRBV7-9	TRBJ1-5	-	CASSPGVTGNQPQHF	TGTGCCAGCAGCCCGGGAGTGACGGGCAATCAGCCCCAGCATTTT
once	TRBV5-6	TRBJ2-7	-	CASSLNPTTHNYEQYF	TGTGCCAGCAGCTTGAATCCTACTACACATAACTACGAGCAGTACTTC
-	TRBV2	TRBJ2-1	-	CASSEEPSSYNEQFF	TGTGCCAGCAGTGAGGAGCCTAGCTCCTACAATGAGCAGTTCTTC
-	TRBV9	TRBJ2-3	-	CASSVVTDTQYF	TGTGCCAGCAGCGTAGTAACAGATACGCAGTATTTT
-	TRBV5-6	TRBJ1-2	-	CASSSDSSARGYTF	TGTGCCAGCAGTTCGGACTCTTCGGCGAGGGGCTACACCTTC
-	TRBV5-8	TRBJ2-2	TRBD2	CASSSGTGGTGELFF	TGTGCCAGCAGCTCCGGGACGGGGGGCACCGGGGAGCTGTTTTTT
-	TRBV27	TRBJ2-3	TRBD1	CASSSPGQGRDTQYF	TGTGCCAGCAGTTCTCCGGGACAGGGGCGAGATACGCAGTATTTT
-	TRBV11-3	TRBJ2-1	-	CASSFGGSYNEQFF	TGTGCCAGCAGCTTTGGAGGGAGTTACAATGAGCAGTTCTTC
-	TRBV5-1	TRBJ2-3	-	CASSLSGGMTDTQYF	TGCGCCAGCAGCTTGTCTGGCGGGATGACAGATACGCAGTATTTT
-	TRBV5-4	TRBJ1-4	-	CASSYNTDYNEKLFF	TGTGCCAGCAGCTACAATACAGACTATAATGAAAAACTGTTTTTT
-	TRBV9	TRBJ2-7	TRBD2	CASSGGTTLSYEQYF	TGTGCCAGCAGCGGAGGGACTACCTTATCCTACGAGCAGTACTTC
-	TRBV6-1	TRBJ2-7	-	CASLQGLYEQYF	TGTGCCAGCCTCCAGGGGCTATACGAGCAGTACTTC
-	TRBV27	TRBJ2-3	-	CASSVGHSSTDTQYF	TGTGCCAGCAGCGTGGGACACTCTAGCACAGATACGCAGTATTTT
-	TRBV7-7	TRBJ2-5	-	CASSEGRRETQYF	TGTGCCAGCTCGGAGGGCCGGAGAGAGACCCAGTACTTC
-	TRBV19	TRBJ2-3	-	CASNNLGADTQYF	TGTGCCAGTAACAATCTGGGAGCAGATACGCAGTATTTT
once	TRBV5-1	TRBJ2-3	TRBD2	CASSLGRTSGGALVADTQYF	TGCGCCAGCAGCTTGGGCCGGACTAGCGGGGGGGCCCTCGTGGCAGATACGCAGTATTTT
-	TRBV2	TRBJ2-2	-	CASFKMSIANTGELFF	TGTGCCAGTTTCAAAATGAGCATCGCGAACACCGGGGAGCTGTTTTTT
-	TRBV30	TRBJ2-1	TRBD1	CAWKGQGVHEQFF	TGTGCCTGGAAGGGACAGGGTGTCCATGAGCAGTTCTTC
once	TRBV7-9	TRBJ2-3	TRBD2	CASSFARAGGDTQYF	TGTGCCAGCAGCTTCGCCCGCGCGGGAGGGGATACGCAGTATTTT
-	TRBV2	TRBJ2-3	-	CASSVSSREWDTQYF	TGTGCCAGCAGTGTCAGTAGCCGGGAGTGGGATACGCAGTATTTT
-	TRBV6-5	TRBJ1-2	-	CASRSGHSGNYGYTF	TGTGCCAGCAGATCCGGACATTCCGGCAACTATGGCTACACCTTC
-	TRBV10-3	TRBJ1-2	-	CAISELRTTNYGYTF	TGTGCCATCAGTGAGTTAAGGACAACTAACTATGGCTACACCTTC
-	TRBV27	TRBJ2-1	TRBD1	CASSPAQGELGNEQFF	TGTGCCAGCAGTCCAGCACAGGGGGAATTGGGCAATGAGCAGTTCTTC
few	TRBV7-3	TRBJ2-7	TRBD1	CASSLMPGQPYEQYF	TGTGCCAGCAGCTTAATGCCGGGACAGCCTTACGAGCAGTACTTC